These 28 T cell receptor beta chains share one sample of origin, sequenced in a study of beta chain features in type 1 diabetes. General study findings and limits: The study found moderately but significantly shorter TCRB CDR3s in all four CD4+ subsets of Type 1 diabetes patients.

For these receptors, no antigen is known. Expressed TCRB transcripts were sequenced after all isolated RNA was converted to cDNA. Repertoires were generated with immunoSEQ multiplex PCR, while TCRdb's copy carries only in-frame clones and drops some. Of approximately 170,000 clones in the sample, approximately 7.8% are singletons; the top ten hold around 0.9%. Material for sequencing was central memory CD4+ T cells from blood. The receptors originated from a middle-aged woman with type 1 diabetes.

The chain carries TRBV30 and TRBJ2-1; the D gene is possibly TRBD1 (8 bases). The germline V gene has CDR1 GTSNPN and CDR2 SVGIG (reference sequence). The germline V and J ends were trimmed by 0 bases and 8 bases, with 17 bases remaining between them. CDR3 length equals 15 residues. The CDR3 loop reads CAWSVQGGGFDEQFF. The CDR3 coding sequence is TGTGCCTGGAGTGTACAGGGGGGAGGGTTCGATGAGCAGTTCTTC.

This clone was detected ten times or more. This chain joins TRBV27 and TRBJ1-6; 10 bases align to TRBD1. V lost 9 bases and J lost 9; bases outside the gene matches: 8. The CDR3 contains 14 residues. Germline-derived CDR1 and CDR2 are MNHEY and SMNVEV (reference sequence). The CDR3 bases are TGTGCCAGTAGAGGGACAGGGGCAGGTTCACCCCTCCACTTT. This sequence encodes CASRGTGAGSPLHF.

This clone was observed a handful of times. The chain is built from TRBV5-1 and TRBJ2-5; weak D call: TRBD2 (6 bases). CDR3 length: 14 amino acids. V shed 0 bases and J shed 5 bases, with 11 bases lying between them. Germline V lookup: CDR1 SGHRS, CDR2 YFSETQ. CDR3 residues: CASSLDRGLETQYF. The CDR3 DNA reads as TGCGCCAGCAGCTTGGACCGGGGGTTGGAGACCCAGTACTTC.

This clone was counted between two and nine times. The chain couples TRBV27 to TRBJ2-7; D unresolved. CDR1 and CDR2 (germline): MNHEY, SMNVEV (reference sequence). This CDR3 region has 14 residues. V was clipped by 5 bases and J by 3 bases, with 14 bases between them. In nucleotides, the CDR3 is TGTGCCAGCAGTCCGTTGGGCTATTACTACGAGCAGTACTTC. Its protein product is CASSPLGYYYEQYF.

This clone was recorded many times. The CDR3 DNA sequence: TGTGCCAGCAGCTTAAATCCGACGGGAGGTTACGAGCAGTACTTC. Translating gives CASSLNPTGGYEQYF. The gene calls are TRBV7-2 and TRBJ2-7, with 7 bases that match TRBD2. The germline gives CDR1 SGHTA, CDR2 FQGNSA. There are 15 residues in the CDR3. The junction had 8 bases not matched to a gene; V was cut back by 2 bases and J by 4 bases.

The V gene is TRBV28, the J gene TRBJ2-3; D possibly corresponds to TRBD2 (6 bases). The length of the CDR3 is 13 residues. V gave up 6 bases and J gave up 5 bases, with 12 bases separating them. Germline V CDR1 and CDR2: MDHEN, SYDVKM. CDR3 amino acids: CASREGPGDTQYF. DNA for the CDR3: TGTGCCAGCAGGGAGGGGCCAGGAGATACGCAGTATTTT.

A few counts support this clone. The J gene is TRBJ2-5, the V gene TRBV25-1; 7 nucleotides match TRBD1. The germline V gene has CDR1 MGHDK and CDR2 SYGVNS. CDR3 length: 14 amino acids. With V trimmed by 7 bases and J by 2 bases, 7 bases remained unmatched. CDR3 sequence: CASTRTGRQETQYF. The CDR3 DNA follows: TGTGCCAGCACTCGGACAGGAAGACAAGAGACCCAGTACTTC.

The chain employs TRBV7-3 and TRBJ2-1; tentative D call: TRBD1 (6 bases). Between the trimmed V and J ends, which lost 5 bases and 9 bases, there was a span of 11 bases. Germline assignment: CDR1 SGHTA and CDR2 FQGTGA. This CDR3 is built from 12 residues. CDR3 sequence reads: CASSLGQSEQFF. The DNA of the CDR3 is TGTGCCAGCAGCCTTGGACAGTCTGAGCAGTTCTTC.

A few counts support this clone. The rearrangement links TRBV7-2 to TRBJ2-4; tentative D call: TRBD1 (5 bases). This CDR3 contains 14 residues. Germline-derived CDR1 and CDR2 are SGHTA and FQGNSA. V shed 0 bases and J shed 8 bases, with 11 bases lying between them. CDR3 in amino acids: CASSLALLGDIQYF. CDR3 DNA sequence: TGTGCCAGCAGCTTAGCTCTTCTAGGGGACATTCAGTACTTC.

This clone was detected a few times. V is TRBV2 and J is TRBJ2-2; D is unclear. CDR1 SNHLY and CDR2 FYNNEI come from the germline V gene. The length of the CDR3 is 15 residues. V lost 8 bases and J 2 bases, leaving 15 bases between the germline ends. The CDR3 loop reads CASRSWNSNTGELFF. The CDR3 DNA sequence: TGTGCCAGCCGCTCGTGGAACAGCAACACCGGGGAGCTGTTTTTT.

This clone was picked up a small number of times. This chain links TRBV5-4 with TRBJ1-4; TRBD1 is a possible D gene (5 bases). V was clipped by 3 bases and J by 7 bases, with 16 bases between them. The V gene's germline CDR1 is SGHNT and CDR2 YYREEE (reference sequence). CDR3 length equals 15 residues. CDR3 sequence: CASSSNKGTSEKLFF. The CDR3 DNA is TGTGCCAGCAGCTCGAACAAGGGGACTTCTGAAAAACTGTTTTTT.

Here the CDR3 reads CASSMGGAPRTEAFF. CDR3 DNA sequence: TGTGCCAGTAGTATGGGAGGGGCCCCAAGGACTGAAGCTTTCTTT. V usage is TRBV19 and J usage is TRBJ1-1; tentative D call: TRBD1 (5 bases). Trimming removed 3 bases at V and 5 bases at J, with 16 bases between. The CDR3 has 15 residues. In germline, CDR1 is LNHDA, CDR2 SQIVND (reference sequence).

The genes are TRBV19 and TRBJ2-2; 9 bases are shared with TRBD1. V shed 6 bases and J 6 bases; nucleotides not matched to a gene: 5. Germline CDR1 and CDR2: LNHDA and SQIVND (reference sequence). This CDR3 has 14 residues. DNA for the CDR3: TGTGCCAGTAGACAACAGGGGGCTGCCGGGGAGCTGTTTTTT. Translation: CASRQQGAAGELFF. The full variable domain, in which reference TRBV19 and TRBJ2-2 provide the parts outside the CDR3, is DGGITQSPKYLFRKEGQNVTLSCEQNLNHDAMYWYRQDPGQGLRLIYYSQIVNDFQKGDIAEGYSVSREKKESFPLTVTSAQKNPTAFYLCASRQQGAAGELFFGEGSRLTVL.

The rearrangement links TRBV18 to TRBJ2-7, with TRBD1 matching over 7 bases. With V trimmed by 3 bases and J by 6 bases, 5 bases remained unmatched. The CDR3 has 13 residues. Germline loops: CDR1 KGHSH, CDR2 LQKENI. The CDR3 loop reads CASSPDRDREQYF. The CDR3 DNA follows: TGTGCCAGCTCACCTGACAGGGATCGCGAGCAGTACTTC.

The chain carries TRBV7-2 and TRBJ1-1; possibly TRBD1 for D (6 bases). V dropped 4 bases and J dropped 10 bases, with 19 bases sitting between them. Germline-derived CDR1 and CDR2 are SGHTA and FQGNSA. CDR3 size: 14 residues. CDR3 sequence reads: CASSSAAVRGGAFF. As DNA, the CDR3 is TGTGCCAGCAGCTCCGCTGCAGTCAGAGGGGGAGCTTTCTTT.

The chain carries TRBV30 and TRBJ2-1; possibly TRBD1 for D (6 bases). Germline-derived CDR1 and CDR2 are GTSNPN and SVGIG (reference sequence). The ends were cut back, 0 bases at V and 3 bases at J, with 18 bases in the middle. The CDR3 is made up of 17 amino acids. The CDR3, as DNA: TGTGCCTGGAGTGTAGGATTTGGGGGCGTAGGCTACAATGAGCAGTTCTTC. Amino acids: CAWSVGFGGVGYNEQFF.

For the CDR3, the DNA is TGTGCCAGCTCTTCGGGACAGGTGGATGGCTACACCTTC. This codes for CASSSGQVDGYTF. J is TRBJ1-2 and V is TRBV18; 8 bases are shared with TRBD1. V gave up 6 bases and J gave up 6 bases; unmatched junction bases: 6. The CDR3 is 13 amino acids. Germline CDR1 and CDR2: KGHSH and LQKENI.

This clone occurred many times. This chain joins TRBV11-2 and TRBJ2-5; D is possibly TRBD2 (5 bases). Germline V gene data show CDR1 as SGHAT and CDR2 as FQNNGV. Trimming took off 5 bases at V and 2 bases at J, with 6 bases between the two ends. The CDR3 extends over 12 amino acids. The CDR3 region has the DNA TGTGCCAGCAGCCGGACTCAAGAGACCCAGTACTTC. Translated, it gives CASSRTQETQYF.

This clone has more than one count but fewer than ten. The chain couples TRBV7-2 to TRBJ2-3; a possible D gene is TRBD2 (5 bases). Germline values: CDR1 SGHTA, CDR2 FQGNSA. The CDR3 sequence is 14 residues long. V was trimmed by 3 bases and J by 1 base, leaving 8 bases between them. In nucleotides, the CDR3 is TGTGCCAGCAGCTTGATGAGGGGCACAGATACGCAGTATTTT. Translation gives CASSLMRGTDTQYF.

The CDR3 sequence: CASSLTSGAAGTQYF. The DNA for the CDR3 is TGCGCCAGCAGCCTGACTAGCGGGGCCGCCGGTACGCAGTATTTT. The chain combines TRBV4-3 with TRBJ2-3; 11 positions match TRBD2. Germline V CDR1 and CDR2: LGHNA, YSLEER. Trimming removed 4 bases from V and 8 bases from J; junction bases left unmatched: 8. CDR3 length: 15 residues.

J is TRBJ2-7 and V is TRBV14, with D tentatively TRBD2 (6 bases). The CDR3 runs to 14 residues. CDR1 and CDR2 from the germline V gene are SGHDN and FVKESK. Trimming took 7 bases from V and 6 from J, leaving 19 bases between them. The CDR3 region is CASMFSGSGGEQYF. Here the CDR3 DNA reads TGTGCCAGCATGTTTTCCGGGAGCGGCGGCGAGCAGTACTTC.

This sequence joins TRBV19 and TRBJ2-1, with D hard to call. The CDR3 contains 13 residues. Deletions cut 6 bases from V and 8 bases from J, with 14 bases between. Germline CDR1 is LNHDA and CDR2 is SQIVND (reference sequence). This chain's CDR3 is CASRDPPGDEQFF. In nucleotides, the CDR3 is TGTGCCAGTAGAGACCCACCAGGCGATGAGCAGTTCTTC.

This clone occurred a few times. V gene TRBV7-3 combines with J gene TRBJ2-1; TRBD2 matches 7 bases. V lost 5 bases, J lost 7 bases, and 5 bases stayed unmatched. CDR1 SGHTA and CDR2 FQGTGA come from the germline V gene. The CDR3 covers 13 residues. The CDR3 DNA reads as TGTGCCAGCAGCGGGGAGGGGAGAAATGAGCAGTTCTTC. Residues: CASSGEGRNEQFF.

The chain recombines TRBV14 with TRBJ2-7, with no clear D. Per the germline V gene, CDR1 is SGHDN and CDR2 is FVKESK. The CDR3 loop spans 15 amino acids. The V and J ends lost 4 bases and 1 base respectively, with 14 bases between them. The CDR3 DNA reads TGTGCCAGCAGCCTCGTGGGCTCCAGATCCTACGAGCAGTACTTC. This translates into CASSLVGSRSYEQYF.

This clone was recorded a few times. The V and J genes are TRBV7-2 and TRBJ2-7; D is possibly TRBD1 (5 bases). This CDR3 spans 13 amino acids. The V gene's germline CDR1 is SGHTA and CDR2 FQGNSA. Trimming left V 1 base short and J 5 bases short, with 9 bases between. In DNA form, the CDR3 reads TGTGCCAGCAGCTTAGTGACAGTAAACGAGCAGTACTTC. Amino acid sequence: CASSLVTVNEQYF.

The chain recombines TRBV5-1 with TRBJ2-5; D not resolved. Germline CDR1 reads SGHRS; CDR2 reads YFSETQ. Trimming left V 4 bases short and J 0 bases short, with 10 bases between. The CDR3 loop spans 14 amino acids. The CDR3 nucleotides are TGCGCCAGCAGCCCCGGTGTAAACCAAGAGACCCAGTACTTC. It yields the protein CASSPGVNQETQYF.

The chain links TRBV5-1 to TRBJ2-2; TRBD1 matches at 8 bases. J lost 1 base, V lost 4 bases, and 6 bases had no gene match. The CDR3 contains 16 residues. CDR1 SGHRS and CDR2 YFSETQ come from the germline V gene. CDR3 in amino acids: CASSGTGTGNTGELFF. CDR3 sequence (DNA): TGCGCCAGCAGCGGGACCGGGACAGGGAACACCGGGGAGCTGTTTTTT.

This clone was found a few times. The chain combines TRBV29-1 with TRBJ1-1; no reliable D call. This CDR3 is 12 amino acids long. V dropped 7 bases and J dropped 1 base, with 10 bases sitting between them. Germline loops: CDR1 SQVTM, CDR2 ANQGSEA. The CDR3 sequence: CSGVNTNTEAFF. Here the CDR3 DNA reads TGCAGCGGTGTAAACACGAACACTGAAGCTTTCTTT. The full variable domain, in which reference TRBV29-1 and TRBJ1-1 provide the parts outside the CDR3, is SAVISQKPSRDICQRGTSLTIQCQVDSQVTMMFWYRQQPGQSLTLIATANQGSEATYESGFVIDKFPISRPNLTFSTLTVSNMSPEDSSIYLCSGVNTNTEAFFGQGTRLTVV.